Below, 18 T cell receptor beta chains from the same sample are listed, as sequenced in a study of neoadjuvant anti-PD-1 for oral cavity cancer. Data came from immunoSEQ multiplex PCR; TCRdb stores just in-frame clones and leaves some out. The sample lists 60,000 to 80,000 clones; approximately 79% were seen once. Sequences were derived from PBMCs, sampled before nivolumab (anti-PD-1) treatment. Receptors originate from a person aged 40 to 85 with oral cavity squamous cell carcinoma.

The V call is TRBV5-1, the J call TRBJ1-6, with D unresolved. The CDR3 runs 14 residues. The ends were cut back, 4 bases at V and 2 bases at J, with 7 bases in the middle. Germline V gene data show CDR1 as SGHRS and CDR2 as YFSETQ. CDR3 DNA: TGCGCCAGCAGCGCGGGTCCCTATAATTCACCCCTCCACTTT. Residues: CASSAGPYNSPLHF. The whole variable domain, remainder taken from reference TRBV5-1 and TRBJ1-6, is KAGVTQTPRYLIKTRGQQVTLSCSPISGHRSVSWYQQTPGQGLQFLFEYFSETQRNKGNFPGRFSGRQFSNSRSEMNVSTLELGDSALYLCASSAGPYNSPLHFGNGTRLTVT.

The chain employs TRBV19 and TRBJ2-3; 7 bases align to TRBD2. V was pared by 1 base and J by 3 bases, with 1 base of the junction left unmatched. CDR3 length: 14 residues. Looked up from germline, CDR1 is LNHDA and CDR2 is SQIVND (reference sequence). This chain's CDR3 is CASSIASGTDTQYF. CDR3 bases: TGTGCCAGTAGTATAGCTAGCGGTACAGATACGCAGTATTTT.

The chain is built from TRBV15 and TRBJ1-5; D perhaps matches TRBD1 (5 bases). V gave up 5 bases and J gave up 0 bases, with 11 bases separating them. The CDR3 has 15 residues. Germline V gene lookup returns CDR1 LNHNV and CDR2 YYDKDF (reference sequence). The DNA for the CDR3 is TGTGCCACCAGCTTAGAGACAGTTAGCAATCAGCCCCAGCATTTT. Protein product: CATSLETVSNQPQHF.

The chain uses TRBV5-1 and TRBJ1-5, with TRBD1 identical over 7 bases. This CDR3 region has 16 residues. Germline V gene data show CDR1 as SGHRS and CDR2 as YFSETQ. The ends lost 2 bases at V and 0 bases at J; junction bases unmatched: 5. CDR3: CASSFRDSNSNQPQHF. Written as DNA, the CDR3 is TGCGCCAGCAGCTTCCGGGACAGCAATAGCAATCAGCCCCAGCATTTT.

This clone has a handful of counts. The gene calls are TRBV19 and TRBJ2-2; 8 positions agree with TRBD1. The CDR3 extends over 17 amino acids. The ends lost 4 bases at V and 0 bases at J; junction bases unmatched: 7. CDR1 and CDR2 from the germline V gene are LNHDA and SQIVND (reference sequence). CDR3 bases: TGTGCCAGTAGTACCCCAGGGGGCGCGTCGAACACCGGGGAGCTGTTTTTT. Translating it yields CASSTPGGASNTGELFF.

As concerns this clone: At one of its ends the junction is not consistent with the germline gene, which may arise from a read error. The rearrangement joins TRBV12-5 to TRBJ1-5; D not resolved. In germline, CDR1 is LGHNT, CDR2 FRNRAP. The CDR3 loop spans 13 amino acids. CDR3 residues: CASGFTGKQPQHF. The CDR3 DNA is TGTGCTAGTGGTTTTACCGGCAAACAGCCCCAGCATTTT. Complete variable domain (other parts from reference TRBV12-5 and TRBJ1-5): DARVTQTPRHKVTEMGQEVTMRCQPILGHNTVFWYRQTMMQGLELLAYFRNRAPLDDSGMPKDRFSAEMPDATLATLKIQPSEPRDSAVYFCASGFTGKQPQHFGDGTRLSIL.

This chain's CDR3 is CASSLDPGQGDSPLHF. The CDR3 coding sequence is TGCGCCAGCAGCTTGGATCCCGGACAGGGGGATTCACCCCTCCACTTT. The V gene is TRBV5-1, the J gene TRBJ1-6; 10 bases agree with TRBD1. CDR1 SGHRS and CDR2 YFSETQ come from the germline V gene. This CDR3 contains 16 residues. V lost 0 bases, J lost 8 bases, and 5 bases stayed unmatched.

V usage is TRBV30 and J usage is TRBJ2-2; D gene uncertain. CDR1 and CDR2 (germline): GTSNPN, SVGIG (reference sequence). The CDR3 spans 12 residues. V was pared by 4 bases and J by 4 bases, with 7 bases between. Here the CDR3 DNA reads TGTGCCTGGACTTATAGCACCGGGGAGCTGTTTTTT. Its translation is CAWTYSTGELFF.

CDR3 nucleotides: TGCAGCGTCCAATCGGGCTATGGCTACACCTTC. This encodes CSVQSGYGYTF. The V gene is TRBV29-1, the J gene TRBJ1-2; no clear D gene. Looked up from germline, CDR1 is SQVTM and CDR2 is ANQGSEA. The CDR3 runs to 11 residues. V dropped 6 bases and J dropped 4 bases, with 9 bases sitting between them.

This clone was counted a few times. This chain uses TRBV7-2 with TRBJ1-1; D gene unclear. This CDR3 has 15 amino acids. V lost 4 bases, J lost 5 bases, and 17 bases lay in between. Germline values: CDR1 SGHTA, CDR2 FQGNSA. The CDR3 is CASSSSGSKGTEAFF. In nucleotides, the CDR3 is TGTGCCAGCAGCTCCTCGGGCTCTAAGGGTACTGAAGCTTTCTTT.

The chain is built from TRBV7-8 and TRBJ2-7, with 7 bases that match TRBD1. The CDR3 covers 13 residues. V trimming: 5 bases; J trimming: 3 bases; junction bases outside the gene matches: 4. Germline CDR1 and CDR2: SGHVS and FQNEAQ. The CDR3 nucleotides are TGTGCCAGCAGCCCCTACAGGGGCTACGAGCAGTACTTC. This codes for CASSPYRGYEQYF.

This chain joins TRBV2 and TRBJ2-7; D perhaps matches TRBD2 (5 bases). V dropped 3 bases and J dropped 2 bases, with 8 bases sitting between them. Germline V gives CDR1 SNHLY, CDR2 FYNNEI. The CDR3 loop spans 13 amino acids. The CDR3 spells CASSDPGTYEQYF. The CDR3 DNA reads TGTGCCAGCAGTGACCCCGGGACCTACGAGCAGTACTTC.

This chain uses TRBV5-1 with TRBJ2-1; D possibly uses TRBD1 or TRBD2 (5 bases each). Germline-derived CDR1 and CDR2 are SGHRS and YFSETQ. Trimming took 1 base from V and 5 from J, leaving 16 bases between them. This CDR3 is built from 16 residues. This CDR3 reads CASSLTGPGTDNEQFF. The CDR3 DNA follows: TGCGCCAGCAGCTTGACGGGGCCTGGTACAGACAATGAGCAGTTCTTC.

V gene TRBV4-1 combines with J gene TRBJ2-7; D is perhaps TRBD1 (5 bases). Germline values: CDR1 MGHRA, CDR2 YSYEKL. The CDR3 loop spans 15 amino acids. V dropped 3 bases and J dropped 5 bases, with 17 bases sitting between them. CDR3 amino acids: CASSQEGVQGNEQYF. The CDR3, as DNA: TGCGCCAGCAGCCAGGAAGGGGTGCAGGGAAACGAGCAGTACTTC.

The chain recombines TRBV7-9 with TRBJ1-1; TRBD1 agrees at 9 bases. Germline CDR1 and CDR2: SEHNR and FQNEAQ (reference sequence). The CDR3 has 15 amino acids. V was pared by 3 bases and J by 0 bases, with 2 bases of the junction left unmatched. The CDR3 sequence is CASSFTGGMNTEAFF. The DNA for the CDR3 is TGTGCCAGCAGCTTTACAGGGGGCATGAACACTGAAGCTTTCTTT.

The chain recombines TRBV9 with TRBJ2-3, with a possible D match to TRBD2 (5 bases). This CDR3 is 18 amino acids long. Trimming took off 3 bases at V and 0 bases at J, with 20 bases between the two ends. CDR1 and CDR2 (germline): SGDLS, YYNGEE. The CDR3 coding sequence is TGTGCCAGCAGCGCTTCTCAATTGGGTAGCGACAGCACAGATACGCAGTATTTT. This gives the protein CASSASQLGSDSTDTQYF.

This clone was counted once. The CDR3 DNA reads as TGTGCCAGCACTAGACAGCAAAGCAATCAGCCCCAGCATTTT. It encodes CASTRQQSNQPQHF. This sequence joins TRBV6-1 and TRBJ1-5; TRBD1 is a possible D gene (5 bases). This CDR3 is 14 amino acids long. Germline-derived CDR1 and CDR2 are MNHNS and SASEGT. V was cut by 7 bases and J by 1 base, with 11 bases left in between.

The chain has TRBV5-4 and TRBJ2-7; no clear D gene. The CDR3 length is 13 residues. V dropped 0 bases and J dropped 7 bases, with 11 bases sitting between them. The germline gives CDR1 SGHNT, CDR2 YYREEE (reference sequence). The CDR3 nucleotides are TGTGCCAGCAGCTTGGGACAATCGATTGAGCAGTACTTC. The encoded protein is CASSLGQSIEQYF.